This entry lists 26 T cell receptor beta chains sequenced from one sample in a study of blood T cell repertoires in COVID-19. The assay was immunoSEQ multiplex PCR, and TCRdb's table has in-frame clones only and misses some. The repertoire holds about 90,000 clones, with 81% as singletons. Sequenced: peripheral blood. All receptors come from a man at least 80 years old with active or convalescent COVID-19.

The chain recombines TRBV4-1 with TRBJ2-1; 7 bases map to TRBD2. The germline V gene encodes CDR1 MGHRA and CDR2 YSYEKL. J gave up 14 bases and V 8 bases, and 15 bases lay outside the gene matches. There are 13 residues in the CDR3. CDR3: CASGPWGGSGKFF. DNA for the CDR3: TGCGCCAGCGGTCCTTGGGGGGGGTCGGGCAAGTTCTTC.

This clone has just one count. This sequence joins TRBV4-3 and TRBJ1-2; D is unresolved. This CDR3 is 16 amino acids long. V shed 1 base and J shed 1 base, with 13 bases lying between them. The germline V gene encodes CDR1 LGHNA and CDR2 YSLEER. The CDR3 DNA follows: TGCGCCAGCAGCCAAGGAGGGTCCCTTATTAACTATGGCTACACCTTC. This translates into CASSQGGSLINYGYTF.

CDR3: CASSLGQGKEAFF. The CDR3 coding sequence is TGTGCCAGCAGCCTTGGACAGGGCAAAGAAGCTTTCTTT. The chain has TRBV11-3 and TRBJ1-1; TRBD1 aligns across 8 bases. V was clipped by 5 bases and J by 8 bases; unmatched bases: 7. The CDR3 runs to 13 residues. Germline CDR1 SGHNT, CDR2 YENEEA.

This chain joins TRBV18 and TRBJ1-1; D may be TRBD1 (5 bases). This CDR3 is 14 amino acids long. Trimming left V 1 base short and J 1 base short, with 7 bases between. CDR1 is KGHSH, CDR2 LQKENI, per germline. DNA of the CDR3: TGTGCCAGCTCACCACAGGGGTCGAACACTGAAGCTTTCTTT. This sequence encodes CASSPQGSNTEAFF. The full variable domain, its missing parts supplied by reference TRBV18 and TRBJ1-1, is NAGVMQNPRHLVRRRGQEARLRCSPMKGHSHVYWYRQLPEEGLKFMVYLQKENIIDESGMPKERFSAEFPKEGPSILRIQQVVRGDSAAYFCASSPQGSNTEAFFGQGTRLTVV.

CDR3 DNA sequence: TGTGCCAGCAAGAACTGGCAGGGATGGGACAATGAGCAGTTCTTC. Residues: CASKNWQGWDNEQFF. The V call is TRBV2, the J call TRBJ2-1; D perhaps matches TRBD1 (5 bases). The CDR3 length is 15 residues. V was clipped by 7 bases and J by 5 bases, with 18 bases between them. Germline values: CDR1 SNHLY, CDR2 FYNNEI.

The chain couples TRBV3-1 (or the pseudogene TRBV3-2) to TRBJ2-4; 11 nucleotides line up with TRBD2. CDR1 LGHDT and CDR2 YNNKEL come from the germline V gene (reference sequence). The CDR3 is 17 amino acids. The J segment lost 3 bases and the V segment lost 1 base, leaving 5 bases of the junction unmatched. CDR3 in DNA: TGTGCCAGCAGCCAAGGTCTAGCGGGGGGCAACAAAAACATTCAGTACTTC. This translates into CASSQGLAGGNKNIQYF.

The chain recombines TRBV11-2 with TRBJ2-2; 8 bases agree with TRBD1. The CDR3 contains 14 residues. With V trimmed by 7 bases and J by 7 bases, 8 bases remained unmatched. CDR1 and CDR2 from the germline V gene are SGHAT and FQNNGV. As DNA, the CDR3 is TGTGCCAGCATCGCAGGGGGCGCAATCGGGGAGCTGTTTTTT. Protein product: CASIAGGAIGELFF. Looking up the rest from reference TRBV11-2 and TRBJ2-2 gives the full variable domain: EAGVAQSPRYKIIEKRQSVAFWCNPISGHATLYWYQQILGQGPKLLIQFQNNGVVDDSQLPKDRFSAERLKGVDSTLKIQPAKLEDSAVYLCASIAGGAIGELFFGEGSRLTVL.

The rearrangement joins TRBV7-2 to TRBJ2-7, with 15 positions matching TRBD2. Germline V CDR1 and CDR2: SGHTA, FQGNSA. The CDR3 loop spans 18 amino acids. The V segment lost 3 bases and the J segment 0 bases; nucleotides outside the gene matches: 6. The CDR3 loop reads CASSFLGLAGGHSYEQYF. The CDR3 DNA sequence: TGTGCCAGCAGCTTCCTCGGACTAGCGGGGGGGCACTCCTACGAGCAGTACTTC.

The V call is TRBV29-1, the J call TRBJ1-1; TRBD1 might be the D (5 bases). Trimming stripped 5 bases from V and 1 base from J, with 8 bases between. There are 12 residues in the CDR3. Looked up from germline, CDR1 is SQVTM and CDR2 is ANQGSEA. The CDR3 loop is CSVRQGNTEAFF. For the CDR3, the DNA is TGCAGCGTTCGTCAGGGGAACACTGAAGCTTTCTTT.

The chain carries TRBV6-5 and TRBJ1-1, with 7 bases lining up with TRBD1. The CDR3 covers 14 residues. With V trimmed by 3 bases and J by 4 bases, 5 bases remained unmatched. Germline V lookup: CDR1 MNHEY, CDR2 SVGAGI. The DNA of the CDR3 is TGTGCCAGCAGTTATACCCCAGGGGGCACTGAAGCTTTCTTT. Protein sequence: CASSYTPGGTEAFF.

The gene calls are TRBV5-5 and TRBJ2-2, with D maybe TRBD2 (7 bases). The CDR3 is made up of 15 amino acids. V lost 3 bases and J lost 5, with 14 bases in between. Looked up from germline, CDR1 is SGHKS and CDR2 is YYEKEE (reference sequence). The CDR3 region has the DNA TGTGCCAGCAGCTCCAAGGGGGGGCATACCGGGGAGCTGTTTTTT. Translating gives CASSSKGGHTGELFF.

V gene TRBV7-3 combines with J gene TRBJ2-3; 7 positions match TRBD2. The CDR3 is 13 residues long. Germline V gives CDR1 SGHTA, CDR2 FQGTGA. V lost 5 bases to trimming and J lost 11 bases; unmatched junction nucleotides: 10. This CDR3 reads CASSPPGGRVQYF. CDR3 DNA: TGTGCCAGCAGCCCCCCCGGGGGGAGGGTGCAGTATTTT.

The gene calls are TRBV5-1 and TRBJ2-2, with TRBD2 as a possible D gene (6 bases). The CDR3 is 14 amino acids. Trimming left V 6 bases short and J 3 bases short, with 12 bases between. Germline V gene lookup returns CDR1 SGHRS and CDR2 YFSETQ. CDR3 in amino acids: CASTRGTYTGELFF. CDR3 sequence (DNA): TGCGCCAGCACCCGGGGGACCTACACCGGGGAGCTGTTTTTT.

V gene TRBV30 combines with J gene TRBJ2-7, with D maybe TRBD1 (6 bases). This CDR3 is built from 15 residues. The V end was cut by 2 bases, the J end by 6 bases, with 20 bases between. Germline V lookup: CDR1 GTSNPN, CDR2 SVGIG (reference sequence). Here the CDR3 DNA reads TGTGCCTGGAGTTTGGGGGCTTCGGTGGGTACCGAGCAGTACTTC. Amino acid sequence: CAWSLGASVGTEQYF.

CDR3 in amino acids: CASSLYFGGAGFF. The DNA for the CDR3 is TGTGCCAGCAGTTTATATTTCGGCGGGGCAGGGTTCTTC. V and J are TRBV27 and TRBJ2-1; a weak D match, TRBD2 (6 bases). Trimming pared 1 base from V and 15 bases from J, leaving 16 bases between. The CDR3 consists of 13 residues. CDR1 and CDR2 from the germline V gene are MNHEY and SMNVEV (reference sequence).

V usage is TRBV5-4 and J usage is TRBJ1-2; D is perhaps TRBD1 (6 bases). V was clipped by 4 bases and J by 4 bases, with 26 bases between them. The germline V gene encodes CDR1 SGHNT and CDR2 YYREEE (reference sequence). The length of the CDR3 is 18 residues. The CDR3: CASSHSRDTPRQLYGYTF. In nucleotides, the CDR3 is TGTGCCAGCAGCCATTCCCGGGACACGCCCAGACAGCTCTATGGCTACACCTTC.

CDR3 sequence: CASSQRGGNQPQHF. For the CDR3, the DNA is TGTGCCAGCAGCCAACGCGGGGGCAATCAGCCCCAGCATTTT. This chain joins TRBV3-1 (or the pseudogene TRBV3-2) and TRBJ1-5; D is undetermined. This CDR3 comprises 14 residues. Trimming stripped 2 bases from V and 2 bases from J, with 7 bases between. The germline gives CDR1 LGHDT, CDR2 YNNKEL (reference sequence).

This chain links TRBV7-9 with TRBJ1-1; D is possibly TRBD1 (5 bases). The V gene lost 3 bases and the J gene lost 8 bases, with 19 bases spanning the gap. In germline, CDR1 is SEHNR, CDR2 FQNEAQ (reference sequence). There are 15 residues in the CDR3. CDR3 protein: CASSFMEGAKLEAFF. The CDR3 DNA sequence: TGTGCCAGCAGCTTTATGGAAGGGGCAAAGCTAGAAGCTTTCTTT.

The chain uses TRBV2 and TRBJ1-4, with 9 bases aligning to TRBD1. The V gene's germline CDR1 is SNHLY and CDR2 FYNNEI. The ends lost 6 bases at V and 7 bases at J; junction bases unmatched: 6. This CDR3 contains 14 residues. CDR3 sequence (DNA): TGTGCCAGCAGGAACAGGGGGCGCGGTGAAAAACTGTTTTTT. It codes for CASRNRGRGEKLFF. Full variable domain (outside the CDR3, taken from reference TRBV2 and TRBJ1-4): EPEVTQTPSHQVTQMGQEVILRCVPISNHLYFYWYRQILGQKVEFLVSFYNNEISEKSEIFDDQFSVERPDGSNFTLKIRSTKLEDSAMYFCASRNRGRGEKLFFGSGTQLSVL.

The rearrangement links TRBV3-1 (or the pseudogene TRBV3-2) to TRBJ1-2, with D unclear. The CDR3 extends over 14 amino acids. V was pared by 0 bases and J by 6 bases, with 11 bases between. Germline CDR1 and CDR2: LGHDT and YNNKEL (reference sequence). This chain's CDR3 is CASSQDSKLHGYTF. The CDR3 DNA follows: TGTGCCAGCAGCCAAGACTCCAAACTTCATGGCTACACCTTC.

This clone occurred once. The V gene is TRBV29-1, the J gene TRBJ2-7; D unclear. Germline V gives CDR1 SQVTM, CDR2 ANQGSEA. This CDR3 comprises 12 residues. V lost 7 bases to trimming and J lost 7 bases, with 17 bases between them. The CDR3 sequence: CSAREPPREQYF. In DNA form, the CDR3 reads TGCAGCGCCCGAGAGCCTCCTAGGGAGCAGTACTTC.

V is TRBV20-1 and J is TRBJ2-1; D is unclear. The CDR3 consists of 12 residues. CDR1 is DFQATT and CDR2 is SNEGSKA in the germline V gene (reference sequence). V was clipped by 3 bases and J by 8 bases, with 11 bases between them. CDR3 coding DNA: TGCAGTGCTAGTCATAGTTCCTATGAGCAGTTCTTC. This sequence encodes CSASHSSYEQFF.

In its sample, this clone was seen a few times. The genes are TRBV2 and TRBJ2-7, with D possibly being TRBD1 (6 bases). In germline, CDR1 is SNHLY, CDR2 FYNNEI. The V end was cut by 8 bases, the J end by 3 bases, with 17 bases between. The CDR3 consists of 14 residues. The CDR3 nucleotides read TGTGCCAGCGGGGCTGAAGGACAGATCTACGAGCAGTACTTC. Residues: CASGAEGQIYEQYF.

The count of this clone is one. The chain links TRBV6-5 to TRBJ1-6; D unresolved. Germline assignment: CDR1 MNHEY and CDR2 SVGAGI. The CDR3 runs 15 residues. Trimming took 7 bases from V and 2 from J, leaving 12 bases between them. The CDR3 region is CASTTSIPYNSPLHF. The CDR3 DNA sequence: TGTGCCAGCACCACCAGTATCCCCTATAATTCACCCCTCCACTTT.

The genes are TRBV28 and TRBJ1-1; weak D call: TRBD1 (6 bases). The CDR3 is 12 residues long. Germline V gene data show CDR1 as MDHEN and CDR2 as SYDVKM. The V end lost 6 bases, the J end lost 8 bases, and 13 bases lay between the germline ends. In DNA form, the CDR3 reads TGTGCCAGCAGCCTTACAGGGACGGAAGCTTTCTTT. The encoded protein is CASSLTGTEAFF.

This clone was observed a single time. The chain recombines TRBV23-1 with TRBJ1-5; TRBD1 matches at 7 bases. TRBV23-1 belongs to the ORF category, with a function that is uncertain. CDR3 length: 16 residues. V was pared by 0 bases and J by 5 bases, with 7 bases of the junction left unmatched. The DNA of the CDR3 is TGCGCCAGCAGTCAATCGGGGAGGACAGGAGATCAGCCCCAGCATTTT. It translates to CASSQSGRTGDQPQHF.